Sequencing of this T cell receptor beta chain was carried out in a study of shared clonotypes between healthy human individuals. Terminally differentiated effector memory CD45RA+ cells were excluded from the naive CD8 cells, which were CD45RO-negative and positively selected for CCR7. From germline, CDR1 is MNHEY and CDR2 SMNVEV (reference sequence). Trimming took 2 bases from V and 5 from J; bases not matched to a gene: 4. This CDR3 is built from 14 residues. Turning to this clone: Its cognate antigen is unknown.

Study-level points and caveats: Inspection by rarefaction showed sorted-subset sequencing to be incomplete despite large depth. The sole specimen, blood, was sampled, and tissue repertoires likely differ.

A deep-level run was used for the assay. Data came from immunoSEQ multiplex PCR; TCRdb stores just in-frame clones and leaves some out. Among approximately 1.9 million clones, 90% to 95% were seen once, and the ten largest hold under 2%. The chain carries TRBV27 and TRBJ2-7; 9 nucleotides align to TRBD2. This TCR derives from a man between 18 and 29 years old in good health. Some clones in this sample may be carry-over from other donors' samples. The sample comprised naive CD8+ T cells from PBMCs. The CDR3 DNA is TGTGCCAGCAGTTTAGTAGCGGGAGCCCACGAGCAGTACTTC. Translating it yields CASSLVAGAHEQYF.